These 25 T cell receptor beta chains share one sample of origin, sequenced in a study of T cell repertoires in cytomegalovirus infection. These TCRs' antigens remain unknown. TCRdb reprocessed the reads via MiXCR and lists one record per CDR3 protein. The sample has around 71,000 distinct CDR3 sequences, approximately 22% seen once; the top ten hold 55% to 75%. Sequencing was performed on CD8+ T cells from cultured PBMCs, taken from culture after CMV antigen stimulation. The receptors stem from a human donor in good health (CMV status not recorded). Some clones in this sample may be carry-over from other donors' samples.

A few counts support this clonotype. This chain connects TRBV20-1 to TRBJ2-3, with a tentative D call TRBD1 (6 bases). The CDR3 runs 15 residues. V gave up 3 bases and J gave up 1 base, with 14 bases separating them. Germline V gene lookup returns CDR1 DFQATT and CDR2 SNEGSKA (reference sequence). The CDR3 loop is CSARRMTGRTDTQYF. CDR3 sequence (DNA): TGCAGTGCTAGGCGAATGACAGGACGCACAGATACGCAGTATTTT.

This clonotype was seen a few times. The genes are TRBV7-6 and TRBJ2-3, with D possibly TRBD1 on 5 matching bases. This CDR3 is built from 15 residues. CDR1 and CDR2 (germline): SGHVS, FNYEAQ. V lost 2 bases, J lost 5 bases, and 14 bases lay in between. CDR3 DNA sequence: TGTGCCAGCAGCTTAAGACAGACGATGGGAGATACGCAGTATTTT. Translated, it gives CASSLRQTMGDTQYF.

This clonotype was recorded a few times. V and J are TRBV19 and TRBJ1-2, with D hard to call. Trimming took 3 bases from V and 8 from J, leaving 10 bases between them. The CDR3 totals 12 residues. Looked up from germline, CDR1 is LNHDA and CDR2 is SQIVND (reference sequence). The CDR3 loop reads CASSMQLDGYTF. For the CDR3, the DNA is TGTGCCAGTAGTATGCAGTTGGACGGCTACACCTTC.

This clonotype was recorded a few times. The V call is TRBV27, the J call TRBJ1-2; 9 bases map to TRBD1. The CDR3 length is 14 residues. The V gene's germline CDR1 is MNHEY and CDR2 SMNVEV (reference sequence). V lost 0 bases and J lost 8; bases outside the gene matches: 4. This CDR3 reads CASSLSGQGRGYTF. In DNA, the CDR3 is TGTGCCAGCAGTTTATCGGGACAGGGCCGGGGCTACACCTTC.

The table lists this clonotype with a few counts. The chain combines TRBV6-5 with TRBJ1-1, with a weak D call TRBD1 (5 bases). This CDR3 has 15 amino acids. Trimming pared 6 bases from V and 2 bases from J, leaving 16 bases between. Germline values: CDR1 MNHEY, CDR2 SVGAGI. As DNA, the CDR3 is TGTGCCAGCAGCAAGGGAGACGGGGCAAACACTGAAGCTTTCTTT. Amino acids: CASSKGDGANTEAFF.

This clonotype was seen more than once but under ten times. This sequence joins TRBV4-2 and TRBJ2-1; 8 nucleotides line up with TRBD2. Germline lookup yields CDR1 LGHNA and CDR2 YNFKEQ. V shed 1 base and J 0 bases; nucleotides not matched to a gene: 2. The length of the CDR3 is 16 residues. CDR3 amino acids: CASSQGSGSSYNEQFF. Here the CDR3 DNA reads TGTGCCAGCAGCCAAGGAAGCGGGAGCTCCTACAATGAGCAGTTCTTC.

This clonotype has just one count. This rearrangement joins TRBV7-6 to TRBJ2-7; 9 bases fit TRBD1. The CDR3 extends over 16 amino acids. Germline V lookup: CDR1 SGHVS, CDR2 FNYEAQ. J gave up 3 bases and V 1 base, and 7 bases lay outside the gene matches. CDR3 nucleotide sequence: TGTGCCAGCAGCTTAGGGAAAGGACAGGGGTTCTACGAGCAGTACTTC. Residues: CASSLGKGQGFYEQYF.

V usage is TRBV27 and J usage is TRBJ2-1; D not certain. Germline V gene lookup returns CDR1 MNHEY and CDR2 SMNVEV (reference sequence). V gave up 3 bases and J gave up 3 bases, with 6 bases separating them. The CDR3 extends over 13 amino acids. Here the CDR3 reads CASSLWSYNEQFF. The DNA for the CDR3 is TGTGCCAGCAGTTTGTGGAGCTACAATGAGCAGTTCTTC.

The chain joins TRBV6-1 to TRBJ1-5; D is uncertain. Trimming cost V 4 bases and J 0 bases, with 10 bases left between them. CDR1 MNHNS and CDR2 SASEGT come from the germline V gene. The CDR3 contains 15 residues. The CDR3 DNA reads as TGTGCCAGCAGTGCGGACGGATATAGCAATCAGCCCCAGCATTTT. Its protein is CASSADGYSNQPQHF.

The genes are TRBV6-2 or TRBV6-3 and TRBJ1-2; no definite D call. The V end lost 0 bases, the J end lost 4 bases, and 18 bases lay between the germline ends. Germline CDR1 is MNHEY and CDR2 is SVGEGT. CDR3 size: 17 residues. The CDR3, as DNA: TGTGCCAGCAGTTACTCGAGTCGGACCCCGGTTGGCTATGGCTACACCTTC. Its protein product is CASSYSSRTPVGYGYTF.

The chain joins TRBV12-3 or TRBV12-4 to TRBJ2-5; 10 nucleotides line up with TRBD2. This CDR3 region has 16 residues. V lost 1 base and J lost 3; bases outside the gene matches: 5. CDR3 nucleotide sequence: TGTGCCAGCAGTTTAGGACTAGCGGGTTGGAAAGAGACCCAGTACTTC. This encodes CASSLGLAGWKETQYF.

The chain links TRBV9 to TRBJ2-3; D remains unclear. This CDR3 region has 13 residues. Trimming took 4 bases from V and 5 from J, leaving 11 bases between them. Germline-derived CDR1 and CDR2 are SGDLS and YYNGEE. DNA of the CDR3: TGTGCCAGCAGCCTCTCTGGCGGAGATACGCAGTATTTT. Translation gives CASSLSGGDTQYF.

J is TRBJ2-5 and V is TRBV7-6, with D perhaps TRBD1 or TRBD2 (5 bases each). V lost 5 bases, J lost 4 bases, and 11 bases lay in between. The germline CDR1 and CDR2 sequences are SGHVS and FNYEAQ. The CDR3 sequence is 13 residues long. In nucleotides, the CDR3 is TGTGCCAGCAGCCGAGGGGTAGGAGAGACCCAGTACTTC. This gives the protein CASSRGVGETQYF.

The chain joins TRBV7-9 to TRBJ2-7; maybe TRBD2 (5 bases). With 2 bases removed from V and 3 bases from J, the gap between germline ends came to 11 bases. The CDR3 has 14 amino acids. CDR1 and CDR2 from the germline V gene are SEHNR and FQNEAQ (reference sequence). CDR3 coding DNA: TGTGCCAGCAGCTTAATAAGCGGCCTCTACGAGCAGTACTTC. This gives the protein CASSLISGLYEQYF.

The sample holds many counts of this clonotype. CDR3 residues: CASSFLGGNYGYTF. The DNA of the CDR3 is TGTGCCAGCAGCTTCTTGGGAGGGAACTATGGCTACACCTTC. J is TRBJ1-2 and V is TRBV7-2; no reliable D call. Trimming shortened V by 3 bases and J by 2 bases, and 10 bases separated the two germline ends. This CDR3 has 14 amino acids. The germline V gene has CDR1 SGHTA and CDR2 FQGNSA.

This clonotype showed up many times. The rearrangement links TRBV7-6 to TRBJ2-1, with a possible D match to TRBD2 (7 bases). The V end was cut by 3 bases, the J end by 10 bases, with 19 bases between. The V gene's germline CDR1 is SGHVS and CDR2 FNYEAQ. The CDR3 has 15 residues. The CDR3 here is CASSLGGGGAEEQFF. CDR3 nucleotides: TGTGCCAGCAGCTTGGGGGGAGGGGGGGCGGAAGAGCAGTTCTTC.

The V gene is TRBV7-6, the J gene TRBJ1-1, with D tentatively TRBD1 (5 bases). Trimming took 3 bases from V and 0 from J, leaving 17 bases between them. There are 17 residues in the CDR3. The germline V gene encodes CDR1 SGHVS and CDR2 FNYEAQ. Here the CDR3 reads CASSFQFPRDLNTEAFF. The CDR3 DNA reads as TGTGCCAGCAGCTTTCAGTTCCCGAGGGACCTGAACACTGAAGCTTTCTTT.

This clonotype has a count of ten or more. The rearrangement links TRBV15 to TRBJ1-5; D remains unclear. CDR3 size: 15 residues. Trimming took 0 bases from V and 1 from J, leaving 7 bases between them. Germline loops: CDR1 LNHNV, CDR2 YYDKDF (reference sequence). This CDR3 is CATSREGASNQPQHF. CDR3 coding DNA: TGTGCCACCAGCAGAGAGGGCGCGAGCAATCAGCCCCAGCATTTT.

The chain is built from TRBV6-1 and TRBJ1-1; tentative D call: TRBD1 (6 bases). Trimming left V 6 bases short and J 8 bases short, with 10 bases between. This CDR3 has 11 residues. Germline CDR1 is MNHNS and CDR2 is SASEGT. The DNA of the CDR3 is TGTGCCAGCAGGGGGGCGAGAGAAGCTTTCTTT. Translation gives CASRGAREAFF.

The CDR3 spells CASSFESGPEHSYEQYF. The CDR3 bases are TGTGCCAGCAGCTTTGAATCCGGTCCGGAGCACTCCTACGAGCAGTACTTC. The rearrangement links TRBV7-8 to TRBJ2-7; D ambiguous. CDR3 length: 17 amino acids. The V and J ends lost 3 bases and 0 bases respectively, with 18 bases between them. Germline V gene sequence: CDR1 SGHVS, CDR2 FQNEAQ.

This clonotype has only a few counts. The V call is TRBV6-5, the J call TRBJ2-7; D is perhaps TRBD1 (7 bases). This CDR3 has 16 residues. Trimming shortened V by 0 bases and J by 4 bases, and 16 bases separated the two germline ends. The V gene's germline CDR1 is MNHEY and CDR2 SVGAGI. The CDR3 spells CASSYSTEGAHYEQYF. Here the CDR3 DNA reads TGTGCCAGCAGTTACTCGACGGAGGGGGCGCATTACGAGCAGTACTTC.

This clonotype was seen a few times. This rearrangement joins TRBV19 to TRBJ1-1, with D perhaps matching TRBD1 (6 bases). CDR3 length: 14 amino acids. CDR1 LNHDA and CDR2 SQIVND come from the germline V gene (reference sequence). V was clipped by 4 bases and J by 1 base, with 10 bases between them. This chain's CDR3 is CASSTRTANTEAFF. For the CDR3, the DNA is TGTGCCAGTAGTACCCGGACAGCGAACACTGAAGCTTTCTTT.

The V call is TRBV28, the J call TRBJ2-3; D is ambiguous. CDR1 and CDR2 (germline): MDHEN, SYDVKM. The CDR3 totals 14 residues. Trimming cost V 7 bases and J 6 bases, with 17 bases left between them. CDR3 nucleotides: TGTGCCAGCACCCCAGGCGCCGTCGGCGATACGCAGTATTTT. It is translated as CASTPGAVGDTQYF.

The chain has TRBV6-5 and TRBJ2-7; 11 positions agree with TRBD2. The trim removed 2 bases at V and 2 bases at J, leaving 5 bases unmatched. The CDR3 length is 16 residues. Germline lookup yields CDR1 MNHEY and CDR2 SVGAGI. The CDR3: CASSYLTTSGTYEQYF. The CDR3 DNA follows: TGTGCCAGCAGTTACCTTACGACTAGCGGGACCTACGAGCAGTACTTC.

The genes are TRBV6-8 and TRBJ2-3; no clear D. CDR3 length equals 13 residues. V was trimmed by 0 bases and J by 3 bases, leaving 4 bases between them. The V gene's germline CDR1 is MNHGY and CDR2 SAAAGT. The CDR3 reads CASSYSKTDTQYF. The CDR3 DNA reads TGTGCCAGCAGTTACTCAAAGACAGATACGCAGTATTTT.